This T cell receptor (beta chain) comes out of a study of cytomegalovirus exposure and HLA in healthy donors. The overall study: The early release's HLA-typed donors yielded roughly 85 million unique TCRs.

Use of 60 Vbeta and 13 Jbeta primers characterized the PCR. Using immunoSEQ multiplex PCR, the repertoire was profiled, and TCRdb retains in-frame clones only, with some absent. The sample carries more than 150,000 clones, around four fifths recorded once. Regarding the study as a whole: Later analysis associated a missense DCLRE1C variant with TCR beta V- and J-gene trimming.

The CDR3 is 18 amino acids. Germline V gives CDR1 SGHTA, CDR2 FQGNSA. Trimming took 5 bases from V and 4 from J; bases not matched to a gene: 19. For this clone: Its antigen remains unidentified.

The chain employs TRBV7-2 and TRBJ2-5, with TRBD2 identical over 7 bases. The sample consisted of PBMCs. This TCR derives from a man between 45 and 60 years old in good health and CMV-seronegative. In DNA, the CDR3 is TGTGCCAGCAGCCCATACCGCCGAGTAAGCGGGGCCGGAGAGACCCAGTACTTC. Its translation: CASSPYRRVSGAGETQYF.